Listed below are T cell receptor beta chains from one sample, sequenced in a study of B cell selection in AIRE deficiency. Assay used: immunoSEQ multiplex PCR; TCRdb lists only in-frame clones, some missing. The table shows tens of thousands of clones, with less than 97% occurring only once. The sequenced material came from CD4+CD127+ conventional T cells sorted from PBMCs. The source is a human donor in good health. CDR3s include the opening cysteine and the closing phenylalanine or tryptophan. A D gene is named only where the DNA matches it firmly. Clone size is shown for a subset of rows, as once, few, many or a class of expanded clone.

TRBV6-1	-	TRBJ2-7	-	CASSDRGTHRDAYEQYF	TGTGCCAGCAGTGATCGAGGGACTCACCGGGATGCCTACGAGCAGTACTTC
TRBV4-2	-	TRBJ1-1	-	CASSLGPGQMNTEAFF	TGTGCCAGCAGCTTGGGCCCCGGACAGATGAACACTGAAGCTTTCTTT
TRBV18	-	TRBJ2-3	-	CASSRSRARTDTQYF	TGTGCCAGCTCACGAAGCAGAGCCCGCACAGATACGCAGTATTTT
TRBV7-2	-	TRBJ2-3	-	CASSPATRRDTQYF	TGTGCCAGCAGCCCCGCGACCCGAAGAGATACGCAGTATTTT
TRBV28	-	TRBJ2-7	TRBD2	CASSRTSGHGYEQYF	TGTGCCAGCAGCCGAACTAGCGGCCACGGATACGAGCAGTACTTC
TRBV28	-	TRBJ2-3	-	CASSFASPDTQYF	TGTGCCAGCAGTTTTGCTTCACCAGATACGCAGTATTTT
TRBV7-7	-	TRBJ2-5	TRBD2	CASSPAPRGATQYF	TGTGCCAGCAGCCCCGCTCCGCGGGGGGCCACCCAGTACTTC
TRBV2	-	TRBJ1-6	-	CASSLRRGSYNSPLHF	TGTGCCAGCAGTCTAAGGAGGGGTTCCTATAATTCACCCCTCCACTTT
TRBV6-4	-	TRBJ2-1	TRBD1	CASSDEGQGAGIEQFF	TGTGCCAGCAGTGACGAAGGGCAGGGGGCGGGTATTGAGCAGTTCTTC
TRBV30	once	TRBJ1-4	-	CAWSVGRGEKLFF	TGTGCCTGGAGTGTCGGGAGGGGAGAAAAACTGTTTTTT
TRBV7-2	-	TRBJ2-7	TRBD2	CASSRGGTSGYEQYF	TGTGCCAGCAGCCGAGGAGGGACTAGCGGGTACGAGCAGTACTTC
TRBV7-2	-	TRBJ2-7	-	CASSSQGGEYEQYF	TGTGCCAGCAGCAGTCAGGGGGGGGAGTACGAGCAGTACTTC
TRBV7-2	-	TRBJ2-7	TRBD2	CASSSGLAGGSSYEQYF	TGTGCCAGCAGCTCGGGACTAGCGGGAGGCAGCTCCTACGAGCAGTACTTC
TRBV15	-	TRBJ2-1	-	CATSRDLGGSYNEQFF	TGTGCCACCAGCAGAGATCTGGGCGGGTCCTACAATGAGCAGTTCTTC
TRBV7-2	-	TRBJ2-1	-	CASSGAGNEQFF	TGTGCCAGCAGCGGGGCGGGTAATGAGCAGTTCTTC
TRBV7-6	-	TRBJ1-1	-	CASSLESDTEAFF	TGTGCCAGCAGCTTAGAGTCAGACACTGAAGCTTTCTTT
TRBV5-1	-	TRBJ2-3	-	CASSSARSGASDTQYF	TGCGCCAGCAGCTCGGCCCGGTCAGGGGCGTCGGATACGCAGTATTTT
TRBV5-1	-	TRBJ2-5	-	CASSPGAQETQYF	TGCGCCAGCAGCCCGGGTGCCCAAGAGACCCAGTACTTC
TRBV4-1	-	TRBJ2-3	-	CASSQDRGSDTQYF	TGCGCCAGCAGCCAAGATCGAGGGTCAGATACGCAGTATTTT
TRBV7-2	-	TRBJ1-3	TRBD1	CASSLGTGAASGNTIYF	TGTGCCAGCAGCTTAGGGACAGGGGCCGCCTCTGGAAACACCATATATTTT